This entry describes one T cell receptor beta chain. What it binds is unknown. After removal of 7 bases from V and 9 bases from J, the junction contained 5 bases not matched to a gene. Germline V gives CDR1 SNHLY, CDR2 FYNNEI. The CDR3 is 13 amino acids. The data derive from a study of CD8 T cells in ankylosing spondylitis. In making TCR beta libraries, quantitative 5'-RACE with molecular barcodes was used. One entry per CDR3 protein results from TCRdb running MiXCR on the 5' RACE reads. The table includes 100,000 to 150,000 distinct CDR3 sequences, roughly an eighth detected once. General observations from the study: Typical of ankylosing spondylitis blood, it appeared, was a TCR beta motif of seven to nine highly homologous variants. Within matched ankylosing spondylitis synovial fluid, disease-linked clones were reportedly significantly enriched. Existing reports had already noted some motif variants in reactive arthritis synovial fluid and blood.

V gene TRBV2 combines with J gene TRBJ2-1; 11 bases are shared with TRBD2. The sequencing sample was made of blood, either unsorted or a sorted T cell fraction (not recorded which). The clonotype originates from a female donor with ankylosing spondylitis or in good health (not recorded which). CDR3 residues: CASITSGGAEQFF. For the CDR3, the DNA is TGTGCCAGCATTACTAGCGGGGGAGCTGAGCAGTTCTTC.